A selection of T cell receptor beta chains follows, all from one sample in a study of blood T cell repertoires in COVID-19. Data came from immunoSEQ multiplex PCR; TCRdb stores just in-frame clones and leaves some out. This repertoire shows a few hundred thousand clones, about nine tenths found once; its top ten account for approximately 4.8%. Input material: peripheral blood. All receptors derive from a man aged 45 to 65 with acute or convalescent COVID-19. Both conserved end residues are part of each CDR3. The order of the fields is J gene, V gene, D gene, clone size, CDR3 protein, CDR3 DNA. D genes are given only for firm matches. Only some rows state a clone size, as once, few, many or a class for expanded clones.

>TRBJ2-7|TRBV4-1|TRBD2|.
CASSQAAMGGSYEQYF
TGCGCCAGCAGCCAAGCCGCAATGGGGGGGTCCTACGAGCAGTACTTC
>TRBJ1-2|TRBV28|TRBD1|.
CASSLGQGGSGLYGYTF
TGTGCCAGCAGTTTAGGACAGGGAGGATCGGGGCTCTATGGCTACACCTTC
>TRBJ2-2|TRBV18|TRBD2|.
CASSPAGAIGELFF
TGTGCCAGCTCACCAGCGGGAGCCATCGGGGAGCTGTTTTTT
>TRBJ1-1|TRBV10-2|.|.
CASSAIDRSNTEAFF
TGCGCCAGCAGTGCCATAGACAGGAGCAACACTGAAGCTTTCTTT
>TRBJ1-1|TRBV5-1|.|.
CASSPGVSNTEAFF
TGCGCCAGCAGCCCAGGGGTGTCGAACACTGAAGCTTTCTTT
>TRBJ2-7|TRBV18|.|few
CASSDDSKNPYEQYF
TGTGCCAGCTCAGATGACAGCAAGAATCCCTACGAGCAGTACTTC
>TRBJ1-1|TRBV6-5|TRBD1|.
CASTFDRVGTEAFF
TGTGCCAGCACCTTTGACAGGGTGGGCACTGAAGCTTTCTTT
>TRBJ1-5|TRBV2|TRBD1|.
CASSVSGQGNQPQHF
TGTGCCAGCAGTGTTTCGGGACAGGGGAATCAGCCCCAGCATTTT
>TRBJ2-5|TRBV9|TRBD2|.
CASSVGAGGKETQYF
TGTGCCAGCAGCGTAGGGGCGGGGGGAAAAGAGACCCAGTACTTC
>TRBJ1-1|TRBV7-6|.|.
CASSLMGRGANTEAFF
TGTGCCAGCAGCTTAATGGGGAGGGGGGCTAACACTGAAGCTTTCTTT
>TRBJ2-5|TRBV7-9|TRBD1|.
CASSPGQGGETQYF
TGTGCCAGCAGCCCCGGACAGGGGGGAGAGACCCAGTACTTC
>TRBJ1-4|TRBV2|TRBD1|.
CASSLTTGGNEKLFF
TGTGCCAGCAGTTTAACGACAGGGGGAAATGAAAAACTGTTTTTT
>TRBJ1-5|TRBV2|.|.
CASTITRVGQPQHF
TGTGCCAGCACGATCACCAGGGTGGGTCAGCCCCAGCATTTT
>TRBJ1-2|TRBV5-5|.|.
CASSPTGSAFRTSYGYTF
TGTGCCAGCAGCCCCACAGGTTCTGCATTTAGGACTAGCTATGGCTACACCTTC
>TRBJ2-7|TRBV6-5|TRBD1|.
CASRAGQGLLYEQYF
TGTGCCAGCAGGGCCGGACAGGGCCTTTTGTACGAGCAGTACTTC
>TRBJ1-5|TRBV11-2|.|.
CASSPNSNQPQHF
TGTGCCAGCAGCCCAAATAGCAATCAGCCCCAGCATTTT
>TRBJ2-7|TRBV5-1|.|.
CASSLERGNEQYF
TGCGCCAGCAGCTTGGAAAGGGGCAACGAGCAGTACTTC
>TRBJ1-2|TRBV9|.|.
CASSARRTPAYGYTF
TGTGCCAGCAGCGCCCGAAGGACACCGGCCTATGGCTACACCTTC
>TRBJ2-2|TRBV11-2|.|.
CASSLLAPQPGELFF
TGTGCCAGCAGCTTACTAGCACCACAGCCCGGGGAGCTGTTTTTT
>TRBJ2-2|TRBV28|TRBD1|.
CASHSTDRGTGELFF
TGTGCCAGCCACTCAACCGACAGGGGGACCGGGGAGCTGTTTTTT
>TRBJ1-5|TRBV2|TRBD1|.
CASSRDSANQPQHF
TGTGCCAGCAGCCGGGACAGCGCTAATCAGCCCCAGCATTTT
>TRBJ1-2|TRBV20-1|.|.
CSARAGQGYTF
TGCAGTGCTAGGGCAGGGCAGGGCTACACCTTC
>TRBJ2-2|TRBV7-2|.|.
CASTPHTPPYTGELFF
TGTGCCAGCACCCCCCACACCCCACCCTACACCGGGGAGCTGTTTTTT
>TRBJ2-1|TRBV7-9|.|.
CASSLAAAGYNEQFF
TGTGCCAGCAGCTTAGCGGCCGCAGGGTACAATGAGCAGTTCTTC
>TRBJ1-2|TRBV7-2|.|.
CASSLPRDSYGYTF
TGTGCCAGCAGCTTACCCAGGGACTCCTATGGCTACACCTTC
>TRBJ1-4|TRBV5-1|.|once
CASSPGGATNEKLFF
TGCGCCAGCAGCCCGGGGGGTGCAACTAATGAAAAACTGTTTTTT
>TRBJ2-6|TRBV5-1|.|.
CASSFGDNSGANVLTF
TGCGCCAGCAGCTTCGGGGACAACTCTGGGGCCAACGTCCTGACTTTC
>TRBJ1-2|TRBV5-8|.|.
CASSRYYGYTF
TGTGCCAGCAGCCGGTACTATGGCTACACCTTC
>TRBJ1-1|TRBV7-8|.|.
CASSPLGDTEAFF
TGTGCCAGCAGCCCCTTGGGCGACACTGAAGCTTTCTTT
>TRBJ2-7|TRBV5-4|.|.
CASSPDGDSSYEQYF
TGTGCCAGCAGCCCGGACGGGGATAGCTCCTACGAGCAGTACTTC
>TRBJ1-2|TRBV29-1|.|.
CSVFPGVGYGYTF
TGCAGCGTTTTTCCGGGGGTCGGCTATGGCTACACCTTC
>TRBJ1-6|TRBV7-8|.|.
CASSPGAAGQHSPLHF
TGTGCCAGCAGCCCAGGGGCGGCAGGGCAACATTCACCCCTCCACTTT
>TRBJ1-2|TRBV7-9|TRBD1|.
CASTFTDRFSNYGYTF
TGTGCCAGCACCTTTACGGACAGGTTCTCGAACTATGGCTACACCTTC
>TRBJ2-2|TRBV30|.|.
CAWSMSTGELFF
TGTGCCTGGAGTATGAGCACCGGGGAGCTGTTTTTT
>TRBJ1-1|TRBV7-9|TRBD1|.
CASSSVYTGGAFF
TGTGCCAGCAGCTCCGTTTATACAGGGGGAGCTTTCTTT
>TRBJ2-1|TRBV11-3|TRBD2|.
CASSLRTGTSGYNEQFF
TGTGCCAGCAGCTTAAGGACAGGGACTAGCGGATACAATGAGCAGTTCTTC
>TRBJ1-2|TRBV27|.|.
CASSLRFQLYGYTF
TGTGCCAGCAGTCTGAGGTTCCAGCTCTATGGCTACACCTTC
>TRBJ1-1|TRBV5-5|.|.
CASSFTTGFVRTEAFF
TGTGCCAGCAGCTTTACCACAGGGTTTGTGAGAACTGAAGCTTTCTTT
>TRBJ2-7|TRBV2|.|.
CASSPQGEYEQYF
TGTGCCAGCAGTCCACAGGGAGAGTACGAGCAGTACTTC
>TRBJ1-5|TRBV18|.|.
CASSPDSFGQPQHF
TGTGCCAGCTCGCCCGACTCATTCGGACAGCCCCAGCATTTT
>TRBJ1-2|TRBV18|.|.
CASSPVGANYGYTF
TGTGCCAGCTCACCTGTCGGAGCTAACTATGGCTACACCTTC
>TRBJ1-1|TRBV19|.|few
CASSIGRLNTEAFF
TGTGCCAGTAGTATAGGGCGGCTGAACACTGAAGCTTTCTTT
>TRBJ2-6|TRBV2|.|.
CASRVGRGANVLTF
TGTGCCAGCAGAGTAGGGAGAGGGGCCAACGTCCTGACTTTC
>TRBJ2-7|TRBV4-2|TRBD1|.
CASSRGFGQAGGEQYF
TGTGCCAGCAGCCGCGGTTTTGGACAGGCTGGGGGCGAGCAGTACTTC
>TRBJ2-7|TRBV5-4|TRBD2|.
CASTLGGSGGLYEQYF
TGTGCCAGCACCCTTGGCGGGAGCGGGGGCCTTTACGAGCAGTACTTC
>TRBJ2-7|TRBV11-2|TRBD1|.
CASSARQGRYEQYF
TGTGCCAGCAGCGCGCGACAGGGTCGGTACGAGCAGTACTTC
>TRBJ1-3|TRBV6-5|.|.
CASSYSPAAGNTIYF
TGTGCCAGCAGTTACTCTCCAGCGGCTGGAAACACCATATATTTT
>TRBJ2-7|TRBV7-9|TRBD1|.
CASSLLGTGSEQYF
TGTGCCAGCAGCTTATTGGGGACAGGGAGCGAGCAGTACTTC
>TRBJ2-3|TRBV21-1|.|few
CASSRQGANTDTQYF
TGTGCCAGCAGTCGACAGGGGGCGAACACAGATACGCAGTATTTT
>TRBJ1-2|TRBV15|.|.
CATSRDSGGNYGYTF
TGTGCCACCAGCAGAGATTCCGGCGGGAACTATGGCTACACCTTC
>TRBJ1-3|TRBV19|TRBD1|.
CASSLTGVGNTIYF
TGTGCCAGTAGTCTAACAGGGGTTGGAAACACCATATATTTT
>TRBJ2-7|TRBV5-1|.|.
CASSLERNEQYF
TGCGCTAGCAGCTTGGAGAGGAACGAGCAGTACTTC
>TRBJ1-1|TRBV5-1|.|once
CASSLLRSNTEAFF
TGCGCCAGCAGCTTGCTGCGGTCGAACACTGAAGCTTTCTTT
>TRBJ1-1|TRBV5-4|.|.
CASSLRGDTEAFF
TGTGCCAGCAGCCTTCGGGGGGACACTGAAGCTTTCTTT
>TRBJ2-5|TRBV19|.|.
CASSIIERKTQYF
TGTGCCAGTAGTATAATCGAGAGAAAGACCCAGTACTTC
>TRBJ2-7|TRBV2|.|.
CATKGVTYEQYF
TGTGCCACTAAAGGGGTAACCTACGAGCAGTACTTC
>TRBJ1-4|TRBV30|TRBD1|few
CAAQGGQGSEKLFF
TGTGCCGCCCAGGGCGGACAGGGGAGTGAAAAACTGTTTTTT